These 21 T cell receptor beta chains were sequenced from one sample in a study of vaccination effects on CD4 cells after COVID-19. These receptors' antigens are unknown. This table comes from immunoSEQ multiplex PCR, and its TCRdb copy is limited to in-frame clones, with some not included. The sample lists tens of thousands of clones; approximately 72% were seen once. CD4+ T cell isolation took place after about nine days of culture. This specimen consisted of CD4+ T cells from PBMCs cultured without peptide, obtained before COVID-19 vaccination. Source of these receptors: a human donor who had a prior SARS-CoV-2 infection.

The genes are TRBV29-1 and TRBJ2-5; 8 nucleotides agree with TRBD1. There are 13 residues in the CDR3. Per the germline V gene, CDR1 is SQVTM and CDR2 is ANQGSEA. The junction had 8 bases not matched to a gene; V was cut back by 6 bases and J by 5 bases. The CDR3: CSVRTGLRETQYF. The CDR3 DNA reads TGCAGCGTCAGGACAGGGCTGAGGGAGACCCAGTACTTC.

This clone was detected a few times. V usage is TRBV2 and J usage is TRBJ1-2; no clear D gene. CDR3 length: 12 amino acids. Germline V CDR1 and CDR2: SNHLY, FYNNEI. Trimming stripped 5 bases from V and 8 bases from J, with 12 bases between. The CDR3 is CASSLYKWGYTF. CDR3 nucleotide sequence: TGTGCCAGCAGTCTATACAAGTGGGGCTACACCTTC. The whole variable domain, remainder taken from reference TRBV2 and TRBJ1-2, is EPEVTQTPSHQVTQMGQEVILRCVPISNHLYFYWYRQILGQKVEFLVSFYNNEISEKSEIFDDQFSVERPDGSNFTLKIRSTKLEDSAMYFCASSLYKWGYTFGSGTRLTVV.

This clone was counted a single time. This chain uses TRBV6-5 with TRBJ1-2, with D unclear. V lost 2 bases, J lost 6 bases, and 13 bases lay in between. CDR1 MNHEY and CDR2 SVGAGI come from the germline V gene. This CDR3 contains 14 residues. The CDR3 DNA reads TGTGCCAGCAGTTACAATAGAAATACCGATGGCTACACCTTC. Translating gives CASSYNRNTDGYTF.

The chain uses TRBV4-3 and TRBJ2-7; no firm D call. Per germline, CDR1 LGHNA and CDR2 YSLEER. The ends were cut back, 0 bases at V and 2 bases at J, with 11 bases in the middle. The CDR3 consists of 15 residues. Here the CDR3 reads CASSQEARRPYEQYF. The CDR3 DNA is TGCGCCAGCAGCCAAGAGGCCCGCAGGCCCTACGAGCAGTACTTC.

V and J are TRBV5-1 and TRBJ2-5, with 7 positions matching TRBD1. With V trimmed by 3 bases and J by 3 bases, 8 bases remained unmatched. Per the germline V gene, CDR1 is SGHRS and CDR2 is YFSETQ. The CDR3 loop spans 15 amino acids. CDR3 DNA: TGCGCCAGCAGCTCATCCGGGACAGCTGAAGAGACCCAGTACTTC. Encoded protein: CASSSSGTAEETQYF.

The chain employs TRBV24-1 and TRBJ2-2; 9 bases agree with TRBD1. V lost 7 bases, J lost 5 bases, and 4 bases stayed unmatched. Germline values: CDR1 KGHDR, CDR2 SFDVKD. The CDR3 runs to 14 residues. The CDR3 loop is CATSRQGGTGELFF. Written as DNA, the CDR3 is TGTGCCACCAGCCGACAGGGGGGGACCGGGGAGCTGTTTTTT.

V gene TRBV5-1 combines with J gene TRBJ2-3, with TRBD2 identical over 8 bases. J was trimmed by 1 base and V by 0 bases; bases with no gene match: 4. The CDR3 runs to 16 residues. CDR1 is SGHRS and CDR2 is YFSETQ in the germline V gene. This CDR3 is CASSLGATSGTDTQYF. Here the CDR3 DNA reads TGCGCCAGCAGCTTGGGGGCGACTAGCGGCACAGATACGCAGTATTTT.

This clone was detected only a few times. In nucleotides, the CDR3 is TGTGCCAGCAGCCGCGGTGGTGGTGACAGGTTCTATGGCTACACCTTC. It yields the protein CASSRGGGDRFYGYTF. The chain carries TRBV3-1 (or the pseudogene TRBV3-2) and TRBJ1-2, with D perhaps TRBD1 (6 bases). Trimming took off 4 bases at V and 4 bases at J, with 19 bases between the two ends. CDR3 length equals 16 residues. Per the germline V gene, CDR1 is LGHDT and CDR2 is YNNKEL (reference sequence).

V usage is TRBV30 and J usage is TRBJ1-5; D not resolved. The V and J ends lost 3 bases and 2 bases respectively, with 11 bases between them. The CDR3 spans 14 residues. Germline CDR1 GTSNPN, CDR2 SVGIG (reference sequence). The CDR3 loop is CAWRANLGNQPQHF. CDR3 nucleotides: TGTGCCTGGAGGGCCAACTTGGGCAATCAGCCCCAGCATTTT.

The CDR3: CASIAENGYTF. The CDR3 nucleotides are TGTGCCAGCATAGCCGAAAATGGCTACACCTTC. The gene calls are TRBV2 and TRBJ1-2; unclear D gene. This CDR3 spans 11 amino acids. In germline, CDR1 is SNHLY, CDR2 FYNNEI. The ends were cut back, 7 bases at V and 6 bases at J, with 9 bases in the middle.

V gene TRBV18 combines with J gene TRBJ2-2, with D perhaps TRBD2 (6 bases). V was shortened by 3 bases and J by 7 bases, with 15 bases between the two germline ends. This CDR3 region has 15 residues. The germline V gene encodes CDR1 KGHSH and CDR2 LQKENI. The CDR3: CASSPRLGLGGELFF. CDR3 DNA sequence: TGTGCCAGCTCACCGCGACTAGGCCTGGGCGGGGAGCTGTTTTTT.

This chain connects TRBV19 to TRBJ1-5, with D possibly matching TRBD1 (5 bases). Germline CDR1 is LNHDA and CDR2 is SQIVND (reference sequence). The CDR3 extends over 15 amino acids. With 1 base removed from V and 7 bases from J, the gap between germline ends came to 14 bases. CDR3: CASSIVKGYGQPQHF. CDR3 nucleotide sequence: TGTGCCAGTAGTATAGTCAAGGGGTATGGGCAGCCCCAGCATTTT.

CDR3 DNA sequence: TGTGCCAGTAGTATCCCGGGACACCCTTTCGGCGAGCAGTACTTC. It specifies CASSIPGHPFGEQYF. The gene calls are TRBV19 and TRBJ2-7; tentatively, D is TRBD1 (6 bases). CDR3 size: 15 residues. Trimming cost V 3 bases and J 6 bases, with 18 bases left between them. The germline gives CDR1 LNHDA, CDR2 SQIVND (reference sequence).

The chain employs TRBV4-3 and TRBJ2-7; the match to TRBD2 covers 13 bases. This CDR3 comprises 16 residues. CDR1 is LGHNA and CDR2 is YSLEER in the germline V gene. V lost 4 bases and J lost 7; bases outside the gene matches: 10. CDR3 sequence (DNA): TGCGCCAGCAGCCTGGGGACTAGCGGGACTGACCGGGAGCAGTACTTC. Its translation: CASSLGTSGTDREQYF.

The chain uses TRBV30 and TRBJ2-1; D not certain. The CDR3 runs 12 residues. V was shortened by 1 base and J by 6 bases, with 7 bases between the two germline ends. Per germline, CDR1 GTSNPN and CDR2 SVGIG (reference sequence). The CDR3 DNA reads as TGTGCCTGGAGTGCAGTATTCAATGAGCAGTTCTTC. Translating it yields CAWSAVFNEQFF.

The chain couples TRBV30 to TRBJ2-3, with 16 bases aligning to TRBD2. The CDR3 runs to 16 residues. Germline CDR1 GTSNPN, CDR2 SVGIG (reference sequence). The V segment lost 2 bases and the J segment 7 bases; nucleotides outside the gene matches: 6. DNA for the CDR3: TGTGCCTGGAGTTCCGGGACTAGCGGGGGGGCGTATACGCAGTATTTT. Its translation is CAWSSGTSGGAYTQYF.

V is TRBV30 and J is TRBJ2-3; D could derive from TRBD1 or TRBD2 (5 bases each). The germline CDR1 and CDR2 sequences are GTSNPN and SVGIG (reference sequence). The CDR3 runs 15 residues. V lost 2 bases and J lost 2, with 14 bases in between. The CDR3 region is CAWSTGPGNTDTQYF. DNA of the CDR3: TGTGCCTGGAGTACAGGACCGGGAAACACAGATACGCAGTATTTT.

The chain carries TRBV19 and TRBJ1-5; D remains unclear. V was cut by 5 bases and J by 1 base, with 9 bases left in between. From germline, CDR1 is LNHDA and CDR2 SQIVND (reference sequence). There are 14 residues in the CDR3. The CDR3 reads CASSGGMSNQPQHF. The CDR3 DNA sequence: TGTGCCAGTAGTGGCGGGATGAGCAATCAGCCCCAGCATTTT.

The chain has TRBV28 and TRBJ1-1; a possible D gene is TRBD1 (6 bases). CDR3 length equals 14 residues. Germline loops: CDR1 MDHEN, CDR2 SYDVKM. Trimming stripped 3 bases from V and 6 bases from J, with 14 bases between. The CDR3: CASSFPTNRAEAFF. As DNA, the CDR3 is TGTGCCAGCAGTTTCCCAACAAACAGGGCTGAAGCTTTCTTT.

V gene TRBV5-1 combines with J gene TRBJ2-3; 9 bases line up with TRBD2. The V and J ends lost 4 bases and 1 base, in that order; junction bases with no gene match: 7. The CDR3 length is 16 residues. Germline V gene sequence: CDR1 SGHRS, CDR2 YFSETQ. CDR3 coding DNA: TGCGCCAGCAGCGTGGCGGGAGGGCCTGGCACAGATACGCAGTATTTT. This encodes CASSVAGGPGTDTQYF. The whole variable domain, filled in from reference TRBV5-1 and TRBJ2-3, reads KAGVTQTPRYLIKTRGQQVTLSCSPISGHRSVSWYQQTPGQGLQFLFEYFSETQRNKGNFPGRFSGRQFSNSRSEMNVSTLELGDSALYLCASSVAGGPGTDTQYFGPGTRLTVL.

The chain has TRBV3-1 (or the pseudogene TRBV3-2) and TRBJ2-3; D remains ambiguous. V lost 0 bases, J lost 6 bases, and 7 bases lay in between. The germline gives CDR1 LGHDT, CDR2 YNNKEL (reference sequence). The CDR3 length is 13 residues. The CDR3 sequence: CASSQDAGDTQYF. CDR3 sequence (DNA): TGTGCCAGCAGCCAAGATGCTGGGGATACGCAGTATTTT.